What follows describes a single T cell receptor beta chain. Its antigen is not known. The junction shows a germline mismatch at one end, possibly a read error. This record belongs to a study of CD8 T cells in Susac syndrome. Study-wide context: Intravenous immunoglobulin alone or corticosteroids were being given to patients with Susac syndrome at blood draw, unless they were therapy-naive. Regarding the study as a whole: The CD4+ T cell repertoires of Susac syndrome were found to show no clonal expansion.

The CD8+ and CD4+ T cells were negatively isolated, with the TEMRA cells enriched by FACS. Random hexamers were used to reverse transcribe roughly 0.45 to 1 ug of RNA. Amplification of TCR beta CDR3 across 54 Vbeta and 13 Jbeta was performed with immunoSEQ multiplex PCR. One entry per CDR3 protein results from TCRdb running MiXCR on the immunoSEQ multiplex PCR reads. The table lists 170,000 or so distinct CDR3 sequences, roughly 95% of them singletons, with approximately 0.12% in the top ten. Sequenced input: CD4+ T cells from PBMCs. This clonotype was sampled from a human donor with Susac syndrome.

As DNA, the CDR3 is TGTGCCAGCAGCGTATCTGAAAACACCATATATTTT. Amino acid sequence: CASSVSENTIYF. J is TRBJ1-3 and V is TRBV9; D is uncertain. Germline V gives CDR1 SGDLS, CDR2 YYNGEE. The CDR3 sequence is 12 residues long.